This TCR beta chain was sequenced during a study of post-analysis software for immune sequencing data. In this sample, this clonotype turned up a few times. The antigen remains undetermined. Germline V gene lookup returns CDR1 SGHTA and CDR2 FQGNSA. The V end lost 5 bases, the J end lost 7 bases, and 10 bases lay between the germline ends. There are 12 residues in the CDR3. Study-level points and caveats: The study found TRBV5-6, TRBV5-1 and TRBV20-1 among four to six TRBV segments more frequent in patients than controls. With F measure, samples from one preparation batch clustered together strongly.

cDNA libraries for TCR beta contained unique molecular identifiers. MiXCR was run by TCRdb on the PCR reads, yielding one entry per CDR3 protein. The sample holds around 770,000 distinct CDR3 sequences, about half seen once. Input material: blood. The genes are TRBV7-2 and TRBJ2-3; tentatively, D is TRBD2 (6 bases). This sequence originates from a girl between 5 and 17 years old with multiple sclerosis. The chain's CDR3 is CASSRGGNTQYF. The CDR3 DNA reads TGTGCCAGCAGCCGCGGCGGGAATACGCAGTATTTT. The full variable domain, completed using reference TRBV7-2 and TRBJ2-3, is GAGVSQSPSNKVTEKGKDVELRCDPISGHTALYWYRQSLGQGLEFLIYFQGNSAPDKSGLPSDRFSAERTGGSVSTLTIQRTQQEDSAVYLCASSRGGNTQYFGPGTRLTVL.